The table lists the clone carrying this TCR beta chain with a few counts. The antigen is not known. This beta chain was picked up by a library intended for alpha chains and is off target, so its count carries little meaning. As to time point: sample taken at primary tumor resection. The donor population consisted of just over 70 patients with untreated, early-stage non-small cell lung cancer. Unsorted whole RNA samples from tumor, nontumor lung or frozen PBMC were sequenced. V lost 4 bases, J lost 4 bases, and 8 bases stayed unmatched. Germline V CDR1 and CDR2: SNHLY, FYNNEI. This CDR3 has 16 amino acids. A unique molecular identifier was carried by every single TCR cDNA molecule. MiXCR, applied by TCRdb to the 5' RACE reads, yields one record per CDR3 protein. The data contain about 7,900 distinct CDR3 sequences, about 7% of them singletons. This record comes from a study of spatial heterogeneity in lung cancer. Study summary: TCR transcript abundance in tumor regions was strongly correlated with the T cell module score obtained from matched bulk RNA-seq. Study-wide results and caveats: Tumor mutation counts were tracked by expanded intratumoral alpha and beta TCR counts.

The chain has TRBV2 and TRBJ2-2, with 8 bases aligning to TRBD1. The material sequenced was lung tumor tissue, taken at surgery. This TCR was recovered from a female donor with early-stage non-small cell lung cancer. The CDR3 DNA reads as TGTGCCAGCAGTGCTTTGGCAGGGGGCGGCACCGGGGAGCTGTTTTTT. It yields the protein CASSALAGGGTGELFF.